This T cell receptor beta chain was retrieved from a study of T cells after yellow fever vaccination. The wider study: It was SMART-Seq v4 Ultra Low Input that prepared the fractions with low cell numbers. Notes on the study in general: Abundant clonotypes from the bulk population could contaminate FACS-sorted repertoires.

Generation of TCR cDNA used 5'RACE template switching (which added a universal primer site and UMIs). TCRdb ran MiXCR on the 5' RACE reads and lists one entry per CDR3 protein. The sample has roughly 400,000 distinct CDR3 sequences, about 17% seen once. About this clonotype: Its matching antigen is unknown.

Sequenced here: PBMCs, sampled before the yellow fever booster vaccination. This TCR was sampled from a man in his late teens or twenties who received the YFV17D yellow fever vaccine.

The CDR3 region is CSARGGFEQFF. CDR3 sequence (DNA): TGCAGTGCTAGAGGGGGTTTTGAGCAGTTCTTC. V usage is TRBV20-1 and J usage is TRBJ2-1; no definite D call. Germline assignment: CDR1 DFQATT and CDR2 SNEGSKA (reference sequence). This CDR3 has 11 amino acids. The V end was cut by 1 base, the J end by 9 bases, with 7 bases between.